The 25 T cell receptor beta chains in this list originate from one sample, sequenced in a study of shared clonotypes between healthy human individuals. Repertoires were generated with immunoSEQ multiplex PCR, while TCRdb's copy carries only in-frame clones and drops some. The sample has roughly 2.5 million clones; over 85% are singletons. Sequenced material: naive CD4+ T cells sorted from blood. Sample subset: CD45RA+ positively selected. The receptors were gathered from a man aged 18 to 30 in good health.

The chain carries TRBV19 and TRBJ2-3; D uncertain. Germline loops: CDR1 LNHDA, CDR2 SQIVND (reference sequence). Trimming pared 3 bases from V and 2 bases from J, leaving 9 bases between. This CDR3 is built from 14 residues. The chain's CDR3 is CASSIVRTTDTQYF. The DNA for the CDR3 is TGTGCCAGTAGTATCGTAAGGACCACAGATACGCAGTATTTT.

This chain links TRBV7-2 with TRBJ2-3; weak D call: TRBD2 (5 bases). V lost 5 bases and J lost 2, with 8 bases in between. There are 13 residues in the CDR3. The germline V gene has CDR1 SGHTA and CDR2 FQGNSA. For the CDR3, the DNA is TGTGCCAGCAGCGTGGACTTCACAGATACGCAGTATTTT. Encoded protein: CASSVDFTDTQYF.

The V and J genes are TRBV7-2 and TRBJ2-3; a weak D match, TRBD2 (7 bases). The CDR3 extends over 14 amino acids. Germline values: CDR1 SGHTA, CDR2 FQGNSA. Trimming stripped 2 bases from V and 5 bases from J, with 11 bases between. Here the CDR3 DNA reads TGTGCCAGCAGCTTACGGCGGGGGCGAGATACGCAGTATTTT. Its protein product is CASSLRRGRDTQYF.

This rearrangement joins TRBV29-1 to TRBJ2-5; no clear D. CDR1 is SQVTM, CDR2 ANQGSEA, per germline. Trimming stripped 6 bases from V and 7 bases from J, with 12 bases between. The CDR3 contains 11 residues. The CDR3 region is CSVLGLGTQYF. The DNA of the CDR3 is TGCAGCGTGCTGGGCCTGGGGACCCAGTACTTC.

Notes on this clone: Different DNA sequences within this sample yield the same CDR3. The chain has TRBV7-9 and TRBJ2-6; D is tentatively TRBD1 or TRBD2 (5 bases each). The CDR3 runs 15 residues. Per germline, CDR1 SEHNR and CDR2 FQNEAQ (reference sequence). V shed 3 bases and J shed 0 bases, with 6 bases lying between them. The CDR3 region is CASSLGDSGANVLTF. CDR3 sequence (DNA): TGTGCCAGCAGCTTGGGGGACTCTGGGGCCAACGTCCTGACTTTC.

This chain connects TRBV10-3 to TRBJ2-3; 9 bases line up with TRBD2. Losses at the gene ends were 3 bases for V and 2 bases for J; bases not matched to a gene: 6. CDR1 is ENHRY and CDR2 is SYGVKD in the germline V gene. The CDR3 consists of 16 residues. The CDR3 here is CAISELSGSVTDTQYF. The CDR3, as DNA: TGTGCCATCAGTGAACTTAGCGGGAGTGTCACAGATACGCAGTATTTT.

The chain is built from TRBV6-5 and TRBJ1-1, with D possibly TRBD1 on 5 matching bases. The CDR3 runs 16 residues. Between the trimmed V and J ends, which lost 2 bases and 6 bases, there was a span of 19 bases. Germline CDR1 MNHEY, CDR2 SVGAGI. Written as DNA, the CDR3 is TGTGCCAGCAGTTACGGGGGTAAGGGCCGAGCCCCTGAAGCTTTCTTT. It is translated as CASSYGGKGRAPEAFF.

With respect to this clone: The same CDR3 also results from other DNA sequences found in this sample. The chain couples TRBV10-3 to TRBJ1-1, with a weak D call TRBD1 (6 bases). Per germline, CDR1 ENHRY and CDR2 SYGVKD. The CDR3 length is 14 residues. Trimming shortened V by 3 bases and J by 1 base, and 9 bases separated the two germline ends. The CDR3 loop is CAISERGENTEAFF. CDR3 DNA: TGTGCCATCAGTGAAAGGGGGGAGAACACTGAAGCTTTCTTT.

This sequence joins TRBV5-1 and TRBJ1-1; TRBD1 agrees at 10 bases. The V gene end was trimmed by 6 bases and the J gene end by 2 bases; junction bases not matched to a gene: 4. Germline CDR1 and CDR2: SGHRS and YFSETQ. The CDR3 has 14 residues. CDR3: CASTRQGANTEAFF. As DNA, the CDR3 is TGCGCCAGCACTCGACAGGGGGCTAACACTGAAGCTTTCTTT.

This clone was seen a single time. The chain links TRBV6-1 to TRBJ1-3; D perhaps matches TRBD1 (5 bases). The CDR3 covers 14 residues. CDR1 is MNHNS and CDR2 is SASEGT in the germline V gene. V lost 3 bases and J 4 bases, leaving 10 bases between the germline ends. The CDR3 nucleotides read TGTGCCAGCAGTGAGGGTGGGACGGGAAACACCATATATTTT. Translation: CASSEGGTGNTIYF.

This clone was detected once. The chain is built from TRBV5-1 and TRBJ2-7; possible D gene TRBD2, 5 bases. V was trimmed by 0 bases and J by 2 bases, leaving 9 bases between them. Germline CDR1 reads SGHRS; CDR2 reads YFSETQ. The CDR3 sequence is 14 residues long. This chain's CDR3 is CASSLDPGTYEQYF. For the CDR3, the DNA is TGCGCCAGCAGCTTGGATCCGGGGACCTACGAGCAGTACTTC.

The V and J genes are TRBV7-2 and TRBJ1-4; D unclear. CDR3 length equals 15 residues. The V gene's germline CDR1 is SGHTA and CDR2 FQGNSA. V shed 1 base and J shed 4 bases, with 10 bases lying between them. Here the CDR3 DNA reads TGTGCCAGCAGCTTAGGGTGGGTGAATAATGAAAAACTGTTTTTT. Its translation: CASSLGWVNNEKLFF.

This chain joins TRBV6-5 and TRBJ2-7; perhaps D is TRBD1 or TRBD2 (5 bases each). CDR3 length: 13 amino acids. Germline values: CDR1 MNHEY, CDR2 SVGAGI. Trimming took 5 bases from V and 3 from J, leaving 11 bases between them. In DNA form, the CDR3 reads TGTGCCAGCAGTCCTAGCAGGGTCTACGAGCAGTACTTC. Encoded protein: CASSPSRVYEQYF.

For this clone: This sample also contains other DNA sequences that code for the same CDR3. The chain couples TRBV9 to TRBJ2-7; TRBD2 agrees at 10 bases. Per germline, CDR1 SGDLS and CDR2 YYNGEE. V lost 0 bases to trimming and J lost 7 bases; unmatched junction nucleotides: 1. This CDR3 comprises 13 residues. As DNA, the CDR3 is TGTGCCAGCAGCGTAGGGACTAGCGGTGAGCAGTACTTC. Its translation is CASSVGTSGEQYF.

The rearrangement joins TRBV27 to TRBJ2-4; TRBD2 might be the D (7 bases). V was clipped by 6 bases and J by 2 bases, with 20 bases between them. Per germline, CDR1 MNHEY and CDR2 SMNVEV (reference sequence). The CDR3 extends over 17 amino acids. CDR3: CASRPIFRGASKNIQYF. DNA for the CDR3: TGTGCCAGCAGACCCATATTTCGGGGGGCGTCCAAAAACATTCAGTACTTC.

The chain carries TRBV6-6 and TRBJ1-6, with D perhaps TRBD1 (6 bases). The V gene's germline CDR1 is MNHNY and CDR2 SVGAGI (reference sequence). Trimming left V 5 bases short and J 8 bases short, with 19 bases between. The CDR3 totals 16 residues. The CDR3 sequence is CASSRGQSKRDSPLHF. The CDR3 DNA reads TGTGCCAGCAGTCGTGGACAGTCGAAAAGGGATTCACCCCTCCACTTT.

The chain uses TRBV11-3 and TRBJ2-3; no definite D call. The CDR3 consists of 18 residues. The ends were cut back, 0 bases at V and 3 bases at J, with 19 bases in the middle. CDR1 is SGHNT and CDR2 is YENEEA in the germline V gene. The CDR3 is CASSLEFCEVERTDTQYF. The CDR3 nucleotides are TGTGCCAGCAGCTTAGAGTTTTGCGAGGTTGAGAGGACAGATACGCAGTATTTT.

The chain carries TRBV10-2 and TRBJ2-7; tentative D call: TRBD1 (6 bases). With 3 bases removed from V and 4 bases from J, the gap between germline ends came to 13 bases. The germline V gene encodes CDR1 WSHSY and CDR2 SAAADI. The CDR3 covers 14 residues. This chain's CDR3 is CASSDPVRGYEQYF. DNA of the CDR3: TGCGCCAGCAGTGACCCGGTCAGGGGTTACGAGCAGTACTTC.

The chain is built from TRBV11-2 and TRBJ2-3; 7 positions agree with TRBD1. The germline gives CDR1 SGHAT, CDR2 FQNNGV. The CDR3 length is 17 residues. Losses at the gene ends were 7 bases for V and 2 bases for J; bases not matched to a gene: 15. CDR3 region: CASTYRGSHLNTDTQYF. CDR3 in DNA: TGTGCCAGCACCTACAGGGGTTCACACCTAAACACAGATACGCAGTATTTT.

The V and J genes are TRBV19 and TRBJ1-3; a weak D match, TRBD1 (5 bases). The CDR3 is 15 amino acids. CDR1 and CDR2 from the germline V gene are LNHDA and SQIVND (reference sequence). The ends were cut back, 4 bases at V and 5 bases at J, with 15 bases in the middle. CDR3 DNA sequence: TGTGCCAGTAGTACGCCGCCTCCAGGGCGAAACACCATATATTTT. This translates into CASSTPPPGRNTIYF. The full variable domain, in which reference TRBV19 and TRBJ1-3 provide the parts outside the CDR3, is DGGITQSPKYLFRKEGQNVTLSCEQNLNHDAMYWYRQDPGQGLRLIYYSQIVNDFQKGDIAEGYSVSREKKESFPLTVTSAQKNPTAFYLCASSTPPPGRNTIYFGEGSWLTVV.

The chain employs TRBV27 and TRBJ2-7; perhaps TRBD2 as D (5 bases). V was trimmed by 7 bases and J by 5 bases, leaving 15 bases between them. The CDR3 sequence is 13 residues long. From germline, CDR1 is MNHEY and CDR2 SMNVEV (reference sequence). CDR3 coding DNA: TGTGCCAGCAAGGGAGCTCTGTCGAACGAGCAGTACTTC. Its translation is CASKGALSNEQYF.

This chain connects TRBV5-1 to TRBJ1-6; D gene ambiguous. CDR3 length equals 15 residues. The V end was cut by 3 bases, the J end by 7 bases, with 14 bases between. The germline gives CDR1 SGHRS, CDR2 YFSETQ. The CDR3 nucleotides are TGCGCCAGCAGCTCGCGGACGGACCCGAATTCACCCCTCCACTTT. Translation gives CASSSRTDPNSPLHF.

The gene calls are TRBV18 and TRBJ2-1, with D possibly being TRBD1 or TRBD2 (5 bases each). From germline, CDR1 is KGHSH and CDR2 LQKENI. Deletions cut 6 bases from V and 3 bases from J, with 21 bases between. CDR3 length: 17 amino acids. The CDR3 DNA sequence: TGTGCCAGCTCCCCCACCAGGGACCGGCCGCTCTACAATGAGCAGTTCTTC. Translated, it gives CASSPTRDRPLYNEQFF.

The chain recombines TRBV25-1 with TRBJ1-2; D unresolved. The CDR3 length is 12 residues. CDR1 MGHDK and CDR2 SYGVNS come from the germline V gene. The ends were cut back, 2 bases at V and 8 bases at J, with 9 bases in the middle. In DNA form, the CDR3 reads TGTGCCAGCAGTGAAGGCAGTTCAGGCTACACCTTC. This sequence encodes CASSEGSSGYTF.

V and J are TRBV6-1 and TRBJ2-2; D is unclear. The length of the CDR3 is 15 residues. Germline CDR1 MNHNS, CDR2 SASEGT. Trimming shortened V by 8 bases and J by 2 bases, and 15 bases separated the two germline ends. CDR3 sequence reads: CASWAGPPNTGELFF. The CDR3 coding sequence is TGTGCCAGCTGGGCCGGCCCGCCAAACACCGGGGAGCTGTTTTTT.